What follows are 9 T cell receptor beta chains derived from one specimen sequenced in a study of blood T cell repertoires in COVID-19. Sequenced by immunoSEQ multiplex PCR; TCRdb stores in-frame clones only, minus some. The table shows roughly 400,000 clones, with about nine tenths occurring only once. Source material: PBMCs or T cells enriched from blood (not recorded which). The receptors originated from a woman in her twenties or thirties who had recovered from COVID-19.

The chain recombines TRBV30 with TRBJ1-3, with D maybe TRBD1 (6 bases). Trimming cost V 3 bases and J 2 bases, with 8 bases left between them. This CDR3 contains 13 residues. The germline V gene has CDR1 GTSNPN and CDR2 SVGIG (reference sequence). CDR3 DNA sequence: TGTGCCTGGAGGGACAGAGCTGGAAACACCATATATTTT. Translating it yields CAWRDRAGNTIYF. Full variable domain (rest looked up from reference TRBV30 and TRBJ1-3): SQTIHQWPATLVQPVGSPLSLECTVEGTSNPNLYWYRQAAGRGLQLLFYSVGIGQISSEVPQNLSASRPQDRQFILSSKKLLLSDSGFYLCAWRDRAGNTIYFGEGSWLTVV.

V is TRBV9 and J is TRBJ1-1, with TRBD1 matching over 8 bases. The CDR3 extends over 15 amino acids. Germline loops: CDR1 SGDLS, CDR2 YYNGEE. V was clipped by 3 bases and J by 6 bases; unmatched bases: 10. The CDR3 loop reads CASSGGQGGNAEAFF. The DNA of the CDR3 is TGTGCCAGCAGCGGAGGACAGGGCGGTAATGCTGAAGCTTTCTTT.

V usage is TRBV7-9 and J usage is TRBJ2-1; TRBD2 matches 10 bases. Germline V lookup: CDR1 SEHNR, CDR2 FQNEAQ (reference sequence). The CDR3 is 18 amino acids. With V trimmed by 3 bases and J by 1 base, 9 bases remained unmatched. Written as DNA, the CDR3 is TGTGCCAGCAGCTTGCCTAGCGGGGGTTCCAGTTCCTACAATGAGCAGTTCTTC. Its translation: CASSLPSGGSSSYNEQFF.

This clone was seen a few times. V and J are TRBV30 and TRBJ1-6; a weak D match, TRBD1 (5 bases). Germline loops: CDR1 GTSNPN, CDR2 SVGIG (reference sequence). This CDR3 contains 13 residues. Trimming pared 3 bases from V and 10 bases from J, leaving 13 bases between. The CDR3 protein is CAWRAGKDSPLHF. CDR3 coding DNA: TGTGCCTGGAGGGCAGGGAAGGACTCACCCCTCCACTTT.

V is TRBV19 and J is TRBJ1-5; TRBD1 agrees at 8 bases. This CDR3 is built from 18 residues. CDR1 is LNHDA and CDR2 is SQIVND in the germline V gene (reference sequence). The V segment lost 5 bases and the J segment 0 bases; nucleotides outside the gene matches: 12. CDR3 nucleotide sequence: TGTGCCAGTAGTTTCCCGACAGGGGTCGGATTTAGCAATCAGCCCCAGCATTTT. This codes for CASSFPTGVGFSNQPQHF.

This clone was detected a few times. The chain employs TRBV10-1 and TRBJ1-1, with unresolved D. CDR1 WNHNN and CDR2 SYGVQD come from the germline V gene (reference sequence). Between the trimmed V and J ends, which lost 5 bases and 3 bases, there was a span of 19 bases. The CDR3 runs to 16 residues. CDR3 nucleotides: TGCGCCAGCAGTTCCGGTCAGGCAGGTCTCCACACTGAAGCTTTCTTT. Translation gives CASSSGQAGLHTEAFF.

V usage is TRBV27 and J usage is TRBJ1-1, with 9 bases lining up with TRBD1. The trim removed 4 bases at V and 1 base at J, leaving 4 bases unmatched. The germline CDR1 and CDR2 sequences are MNHEY and SMNVEV (reference sequence). This CDR3 contains 15 residues. The CDR3 sequence is CASSSQGARNTEAFF. The DNA for the CDR3 is TGTGCCAGCAGTTCACAGGGGGCTCGGAACACTGAAGCTTTCTTT.

V is TRBV9 and J is TRBJ1-4; no reliable D call. Looked up from germline, CDR1 is SGDLS and CDR2 is YYNGEE. Trimming pared 0 bases from V and 4 bases from J, leaving 7 bases between. This CDR3 is 14 amino acids long. The CDR3 coding sequence is TGTGCCAGCAGCGTAGACGGGATTAATGAAAAACTGTTTTTT. Translation: CASSVDGINEKLFF.

The V and J genes are TRBV19 and TRBJ2-3; 7 bases map to TRBD2. The V gene end was trimmed by 5 bases and the J gene end by 3 bases; junction bases not matched to a gene: 8. Per germline, CDR1 LNHDA and CDR2 SQIVND (reference sequence). The CDR3 is made up of 15 amino acids. The CDR3, as DNA: TGTGCCAGTAGTTGGGGGGGGTCGCGTACAGATACGCAGTATTTT. The encoded protein is CASSWGGSRTDTQYF.